This T cell receptor (beta chain) stems from a study of cytomegalovirus exposure and HLA in healthy donors. With regard to this clone: Its antigen remains unknown.

Study findings and constraints: CMV antigen specificity was confirmed in vitro for three CMV-associated chains. Researchers counted some 150 TCR beta chains as cytomegalovirus-associated.

The germline V gene has CDR1 SGHVS and CDR2 FQNEAQ. CDR3 length equals 13 residues. V trimming: 5 bases; J trimming: 5 bases; junction bases outside the gene matches: 5. The protocol was immunoSEQ multiplex PCR, while the TCRdb copy is restricted to in-frame clones and leaves out a portion. The table includes about 130,000 clones, about 96% detected once. While the first cohort had 600 to 800 subjects, the donors belonged to the separate validation cohort of about 130 subjects. The TCR was taken from a man younger than 30 in good health and CMV-seronegative. Material for sequencing was PBMCs. V usage is TRBV7-8 and J usage is TRBJ1-1; 7 nucleotides match TRBD1. The CDR3 loop reads CASSPSQGTEAFF. In DNA form, the CDR3 reads TGTGCCAGCAGCCCCTCACAGGGGACTGAAGCTTTCTTT. Full variable domain (missing parts from reference TRBV7-8 and TRBJ1-1): GAGVSQSPRYKVAKRGQDVALRCDPISGHVSLFWYQQALGQGPEFLTYFQNEAQLDKSGLPSDRFFAERPEGSVSTLKIQRTQQEDSAVYLCASSPSQGTEAFFGQGTRLTVV.